This T cell receptor beta chain was identified in a study of regulatory T cells in long-lasting Graves disease. Notes on the study in general: There were preferences for TRBV28, TRBJ1-2 and TRBJ2-5 in persistent disease.

Germline V gene lookup returns CDR1 MNHEY and CDR2 SVGAGI. The CDR3 covers 14 residues. Trimming took off 0 bases at V and 6 bases at J, with 9 bases between the two ends. Arm-PCR of CDR3 regions and iRepertoire HTBI primers were the basis on which TCR beta libraries were built. Using its own MiXCR run on the multiplex PCR reads, TCRdb lists one record per CDR3 protein. The data contain 500,000 or so distinct CDR3 sequences, 11% to 15% of them singletons. A word on this clonotype: Its antigen is unidentified. This may come from a read error, since a much larger clone is one base off.

Time point of the sample: newly diagnosed GD, antithyroid drugs for less than 3 months. Making the TCR library involved RNA that had been extracted from PBMCs. From an endocrinology department in Xi'an, China, came the patients. The same data also went into a second study, on T cells in Graves' hyperthyroidism and ophthalmopathy. From that second work: TCR CDR3 regions were first amplified by RT-PCR with HTBI primers.

This sample comprised peripheral blood mononuclear cells (PBMCs), obtained at new diagnosis, from a patient treated with antithyroid drugs. V is TRBV6-5 and J is TRBJ1-5; D is unresolved. This TCR came from a woman aged 50 to 60 with Graves disease. The DNA for the CDR3 is TGTGCCAGCAGTTACTCGACTCATGCTCAGCCCCAGCATTTT. As protein: CASSYSTHAQPQHF.